These 9 T cell receptor beta chains were all obtained from the same sample, sequenced in a study of blood T cell repertoires in COVID-19. Sequenced by immunoSEQ multiplex PCR; TCRdb stores in-frame clones only, minus some. This sample carries some 70,000 clones, 76% of them seen once, and the ten largest clones take about 16%. The sequenced material came from peripheral blood. These TCRs come from a man aged 55-75 years with COVID-19, enrolled during active disease.

The V call is TRBV11-2, the J call TRBJ2-3; 12 bases agree with TRBD2. Germline values: CDR1 SGHAT, CDR2 FQNNGV. Germline trimming cut 3 bases from V and 5 bases from J; bases unmatched to any gene: 9. This CDR3 region has 17 residues. CDR3: CASSFLAGGPRGDTQYF. The CDR3 DNA reads as TGTGCCAGCAGCTTCCTAGCGGGGGGGCCGAGAGGAGATACGCAGTATTTT. Using reference TRBV11-2 and TRBJ2-3 for the parts outside the CDR3, the full variable domain is EAGVAQSPRYKIIEKRQSVAFWCNPISGHATLYWYQQILGQGPKLLIQFQNNGVVDDSQLPKDRFSAERLKGVDSTLKIQPAKLEDSAVYLCASSFLAGGPRGDTQYFGPGTRLTVL.

The chain links TRBV3-1 (or the pseudogene TRBV3-2) to TRBJ2-2, with 11 bases lining up with TRBD2. The ends lost 7 bases at V and 5 bases at J; junction bases unmatched: 6. This CDR3 has 15 residues. Germline assignment: CDR1 LGHDT and CDR2 YNNKEL (reference sequence). CDR3 residues: CASTPRTSGTGELFF. CDR3 in DNA: TGTGCCAGCACCCCACGGACTAGCGGGACCGGGGAGCTGTTTTTT.

The chain uses TRBV30 and TRBJ2-2; TRBD2 aligns across 12 bases. J was trimmed by 5 bases and V by 5 bases; bases with no gene match: 6. This CDR3 spans 15 amino acids. CDR1 and CDR2 (germline): GTSNPN, SVGIG (reference sequence). CDR3 amino acids: CAWAGLAGLTGELFF. The CDR3 bases are TGTGCCTGGGCAGGACTAGCGGGATTGACCGGGGAGCTGTTTTTT.

The CDR3 bases are TGTGCTAGTGCCACCCCGGTGGTAACAGATACGCAGTATTTT. It translates to CASATPVVTDTQYF. The V and J genes are TRBV12-5 and TRBJ2-3; D ambiguous. Germline values: CDR1 LGHNT, CDR2 FRNRAP. This CDR3 has 14 residues. The ends were cut back, 7 bases at V and 3 bases at J, with 14 bases in the middle.

The chain carries TRBV18 and TRBJ1-1, with a tentative D call TRBD1 (6 bases). Germline assignment: CDR1 KGHSH and CDR2 LQKENI. CDR3 size: 13 residues. V lost 4 bases, J lost 2 bases, and 8 bases lay in between. The CDR3 protein is CASSQGHNTEAFF. The CDR3 coding sequence is TGTGCCAGCTCACAGGGACACAACACTGAAGCTTTCTTT.

This chain uses TRBV6-1 with TRBJ2-3, with 8 positions matching TRBD1. The CDR3 length is 14 residues. The ends lost 3 bases at V and 5 bases at J; junction bases unmatched: 4. The V gene's germline CDR1 is MNHNS and CDR2 SASEGT. The DNA for the CDR3 is TGTGCCAGCAGTGACAGGGGGCTGGGAGATACGCAGTATTTT. This translates into CASSDRGLGDTQYF.

V and J are TRBV11-2 and TRBJ1-4; no clear D gene. V lost 5 bases and J 6 bases, leaving 10 bases between the germline ends. The germline CDR1 and CDR2 sequences are SGHAT and FQNNGV. The CDR3 loop spans 13 amino acids. The CDR3 spells CASSRGTYEKLFF. The CDR3 coding sequence is TGTGCCAGCAGCCGCGGCACGTATGAAAAACTGTTTTTT.

This chain links TRBV19 with TRBJ2-3, with 8 positions matching TRBD2. The CDR3 loop spans 15 amino acids. V lost 7 bases and J lost 5; bases outside the gene matches: 11. Germline lookup yields CDR1 LNHDA and CDR2 SQIVND (reference sequence). CDR3 in DNA: TGTGCCAGTAATCGAGCCGGGAGGGCCCAAGATACGCAGTATTTT. Translating it yields CASNRAGRAQDTQYF.

DNA for the CDR3: TGTGCCAGCACCCCCCTGCCGGGGTACAACTATGGCTACACCTTC. Translated, it gives CASTPLPGYNYGYTF. The chain joins TRBV6-5 to TRBJ1-2; D not resolved. V was shortened by 7 bases and J by 2 bases, with 17 bases between the two germline ends. The CDR3 length is 15 residues. CDR1 and CDR2 from the germline V gene are MNHEY and SVGAGI.